These 20 T cell receptor beta chains were sequenced from one sample in a study of early T cells in non-severe SARS-CoV-2 infection. TCRdb ran MiXCR on the 5' RACE reads and lists one entry per CDR3 protein. The sample lists tens of thousands of distinct CDR3 sequences, over 10% occurring once. What was sequenced was whole blood. All receptors derive from an adult who was a healthcare worker with PCR-confirmed SARS-CoV-2 infection or an uninfected control (not recorded which).

The sample holds many counts of this clonotype. V is TRBV7-9 and J is TRBJ2-5; D is undetermined. Trimming took 10 bases from V and 5 from J, leaving 8 bases between them. Germline CDR1 reads SEHNR; CDR2 reads FQNEAQ (reference sequence). The CDR3 is 10 amino acids. The CDR3 region has the DNA TGTGCCATAACTCCGGAGACCCAGTACTTC. Its protein is CAITPETQYF.

This clonotype was detected many times. The J gene is TRBJ2-3, the V gene TRBV18; TRBD2 matches at 11 bases. Germline V gives CDR1 KGHSH, CDR2 LQKENI. V trimming: 6 bases; J trimming: 4 bases; junction bases outside the gene matches: 3. This CDR3 has 14 residues. CDR3 bases: TGTGCCAGCTCGGGACTAGCGGTCGCAGATACGCAGTATTTT. Its protein product is CASSGLAVADTQYF.

This clonotype appeared a few times. This rearrangement joins TRBV12-3 or TRBV12-4 to TRBJ2-3, with D perhaps matching TRBD1 (6 bases). The CDR3 loop spans 14 amino acids. The V and J ends lost 7 bases and 1 base respectively, with 12 bases between them. The DNA of the CDR3 is TGTGCCAGCAATCTGGGACACCGCACAGATACGCAGTATTTT. Translated, it gives CASNLGHRTDTQYF.

At least ten counts were recorded for this clonotype. This sequence joins TRBV19 and TRBJ2-4, with 8 positions matching TRBD2. V gave up 7 bases and J gave up 2 bases; unmatched junction bases: 7. This CDR3 spans 15 amino acids. CDR1 LNHDA and CDR2 SQIVND come from the germline V gene (reference sequence). Here the CDR3 DNA reads TGTGCCAGTAAAGCGGGAGACAACACCAAAAACATTCAGTACTTC. Protein product: CASKAGDNTKNIQYF.

This clonotype occurred many times. The J gene is TRBJ1-5, the V gene TRBV19; no clear D. V was clipped by 2 bases and J by 5 bases, with 7 bases between them. CDR1 and CDR2 from the germline V gene are LNHDA and SQIVND (reference sequence). There are 13 residues in the CDR3. The CDR3 DNA sequence: TGTGCCAGTAGTATAAACAGAGATCAGCCCCAGCATTTT. Its protein is CASSINRDQPQHF.

This clonotype was recorded at least ten times. V usage is TRBV11-2 and J usage is TRBJ2-3; D gene unclear. Germline CDR1 and CDR2: SGHAT and FQNNGV. Between the trimmed V and J ends, which lost 4 bases and 2 bases, there was a span of 7 bases. This CDR3 comprises 13 residues. This CDR3 is CASSSLLTDTQYF. The CDR3 nucleotides are TGTGCCAGCAGCTCTCTTCTCACAGATACGCAGTATTTT.

CDR3 DNA: TGTGCCAGCAGTGACCAGATCGGACAGGGGGTTATCTCCTACAATGAGCAGTTCTTC. Its protein is CASSDQIGQGVISYNEQFF. V usage is TRBV6-5 and J usage is TRBJ2-1; TRBD1 aligns across 10 bases. CDR3 length: 19 amino acids. After removal of 5 bases from V and 0 bases from J, the junction contained 13 bases not matched to a gene. In germline, CDR1 is MNHEY, CDR2 SVGAGI.

In its sample, this clonotype was seen a few times. The V gene is TRBV5-4, the J gene TRBJ2-3; D perhaps matches TRBD1 (5 bases). This CDR3 spans 13 amino acids. Trimming cost V 6 bases and J 6 bases, with 14 bases left between them. Germline CDR1 SGHNT, CDR2 YYREEE (reference sequence). The CDR3: CASTGRPGDTQYF. CDR3 nucleotides: TGTGCCAGCACAGGCAGGCCAGGGGATACGCAGTATTTT.

This clonotype was counted many times. This chain links TRBV28 with TRBJ2-5; D may be TRBD2 (6 bases). With 1 base removed from V and 0 bases from J, the gap between germline ends came to 18 bases. Germline assignment: CDR1 MDHEN and CDR2 SYDVKM. The CDR3 contains 18 residues. The CDR3 DNA follows: TGTGCCAGCAGTTTATTGGGCGCGGGGCTTTCGTACCAAGAGACCCAGTACTTC. Encoded protein: CASSLLGAGLSYQETQYF.

V is TRBV2 and J is TRBJ2-2, with D possibly being TRBD1 (5 bases). The CDR3 length is 14 residues. V was clipped by 8 bases and J by 0 bases, with 10 bases between them. Germline loops: CDR1 SNHLY, CDR2 FYNNEI. The CDR3 loop is CASARESNTGELFF. The CDR3 bases are TGTGCCAGCGCCAGGGAATCGAACACCGGGGAGCTGTTTTTT.

This clonotype appeared a single time. The chain carries TRBV7-7 and TRBJ2-3; maybe TRBD2 (7 bases). The CDR3 is made up of 16 amino acids. V was trimmed by 5 bases and J by 1 base, leaving 16 bases between them. Per the germline V gene, CDR1 is SSHAT and CDR2 is FNYEAQ (reference sequence). CDR3 loop: CASSPMGGGRTDTQYF. CDR3 DNA sequence: TGTGCCAGCAGCCCAATGGGAGGGGGACGCACAGATACGCAGTATTTT. Variable domain in full (rest from reference TRBV7-7 and TRBJ2-3): GAGVSQSPRYKVTKRGQDVTLRCDPISSHATLYWYQQALGQGPEFLTYFNYEAQPDKSGLPSDRFSAERPEGSISTLTIQRTEQRDSAMYRCASSPMGGGRTDTQYFGPGTRLTVL.

In its sample, this clonotype was seen a few times. The chain combines TRBV29-1 with TRBJ1-1; tentatively, D is TRBD1 (6 bases). Germline values: CDR1 SQVTM, CDR2 ANQGSEA. Trimming took off 4 bases at V and 0 bases at J, with 18 bases between the two ends. There are 16 residues in the CDR3. The DNA for the CDR3 is TGCAGCGTTGTTGGGGTACGTCGGACAGTGAACACTGAAGCTTTCTTT. It specifies CSVVGVRRTVNTEAFF. The full variable domain, in which reference TRBV29-1 and TRBJ1-1 provide the parts outside the CDR3, is SAVISQKPSRDICQRGTSLTIQCQVDSQVTMMFWYRQQPGQSLTLIATANQGSEATYESGFVIDKFPISRPNLTFSTLTVSNMSPEDSSIYLCSVVGVRRTVNTEAFFGQGTRLTVV.

This clonotype has ten or more counts. The rearrangement joins TRBV12-3 or TRBV12-4 to TRBJ1-1, with D tentatively TRBD1 (6 bases). The CDR3 contains 15 residues. V was shortened by 3 bases and J by 5 bases, with 16 bases between the two germline ends. The CDR3 nucleotides are TGTGCCAGCAGTTTGGGGGTACAGGGCAATACTGAAGCTTTCTTT. It specifies CASSLGVQGNTEAFF.

The chain employs TRBV7-8 and TRBJ2-3; TRBD2 matches at 12 bases. After removal of 0 bases from V and 1 base from J, the junction contained 11 bases not matched to a gene. CDR3 length: 20 amino acids. Germline V gene sequence: CDR1 SGHVS, CDR2 FQNEAQ. DNA for the CDR3: TGTGCCAGCAGCTTAGCGCGAGGGCAGTCTAGCGGGGGGGGCACAGATACGCAGTATTTT. This translates into CASSLARGQSSGGGTDTQYF.

This clonotype has ten or more counts. V usage is TRBV20-1 and J usage is TRBJ2-5, with 8 positions matching TRBD2. The CDR3 consists of 19 residues. V shed 0 bases and J 4 bases; nucleotides not matched to a gene: 19. The germline V gene has CDR1 DFQATT and CDR2 SNEGSKA (reference sequence). CDR3 nucleotides: TGCAGTGCTAGAGATAACACGTCACCTAGATCTAGCGGGCGAGAGACCCAGTACTTC. This gives the protein CSARDNTSPRSSGRETQYF.

This clonotype was recorded at least ten times. The rearrangement links TRBV7-2 to TRBJ2-2; D remains ambiguous. Germline assignment: CDR1 SGHTA and CDR2 FQGNSA. The CDR3 sequence is 15 residues long. Trimming stripped 3 bases from V and 2 bases from J, with 10 bases between. CDR3 DNA sequence: TGTGCCAGCAGCTTCGGGTCCGCAAACACCGGGGAGCTGTTTTTT. This sequence encodes CASSFGSANTGELFF.

This chain connects TRBV7-6 to TRBJ2-1; possible D gene TRBD2, 5 bases. Germline V CDR1 and CDR2: SGHVS, FNYEAQ. The ends were cut back, 5 bases at V and 4 bases at J, with 9 bases in the middle. This CDR3 spans 13 amino acids. CDR3 nucleotides: TGTGCCAGCAGCCCCGGGGTTTACAATGAGCAGTTCTTC. This codes for CASSPGVYNEQFF.

This clonotype was picked up many times. J is TRBJ1-6 and V is TRBV12-3 or TRBV12-4; 8 bases are shared with TRBD1. The CDR3 covers 15 residues. The junction had 10 bases not matched to a gene; V was cut back by 6 bases and J by 9 bases. CDR3 loop: CASSLTQGGSSPLHF. The CDR3 DNA sequence: TGTGCCAGCAGCCTAACACAGGGGGGGAGTTCACCCCTCCACTTT.

This clonotype was counted ten times or more. The V gene is TRBV6-2 or TRBV6-3, the J gene TRBJ1-4; D may be TRBD1 (5 bases). CDR3 length: 13 residues. V shed 8 bases and J shed 3 bases, with 10 bases lying between them. Germline assignment: CDR1 MNHEY and CDR2 SVGEGT. The CDR3 region has the DNA TGTGCCAGCGCGGGACGGCCTAATGAAAAACTGTTTTTT. It encodes CASAGRPNEKLFF.

This clonotype was observed many times. The chain combines TRBV20-1 with TRBJ2-4; D is unclear. Germline CDR1 is DFQATT and CDR2 is SNEGSKA (reference sequence). V was shortened by 1 base and J by 8 bases, with 18 bases between the two germline ends. The CDR3 runs to 15 residues. The CDR3 region has the DNA TGCAGTGCTAGAGGGCACTCCCGGGCCTTGGACATTCAGTACTTC. Amino acid sequence: CSARGHSRALDIQYF.